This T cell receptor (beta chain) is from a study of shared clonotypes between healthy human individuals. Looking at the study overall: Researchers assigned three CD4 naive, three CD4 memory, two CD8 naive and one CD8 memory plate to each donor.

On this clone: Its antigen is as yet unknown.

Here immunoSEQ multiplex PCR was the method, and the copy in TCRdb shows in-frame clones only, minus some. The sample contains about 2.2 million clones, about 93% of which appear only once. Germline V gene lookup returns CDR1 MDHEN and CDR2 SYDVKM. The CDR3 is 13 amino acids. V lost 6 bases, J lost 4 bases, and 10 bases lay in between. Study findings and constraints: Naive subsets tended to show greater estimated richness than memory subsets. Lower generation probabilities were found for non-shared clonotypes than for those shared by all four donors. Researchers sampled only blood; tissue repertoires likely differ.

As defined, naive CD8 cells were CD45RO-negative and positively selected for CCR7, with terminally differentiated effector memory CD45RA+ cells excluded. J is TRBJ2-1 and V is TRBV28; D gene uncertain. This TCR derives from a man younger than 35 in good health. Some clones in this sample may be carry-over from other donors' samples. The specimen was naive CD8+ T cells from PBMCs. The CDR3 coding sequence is TGTGCCAGCAGCCCTGTGGTGTACAATGAGCAGTTCTTC. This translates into CASSPVVYNEQFF.